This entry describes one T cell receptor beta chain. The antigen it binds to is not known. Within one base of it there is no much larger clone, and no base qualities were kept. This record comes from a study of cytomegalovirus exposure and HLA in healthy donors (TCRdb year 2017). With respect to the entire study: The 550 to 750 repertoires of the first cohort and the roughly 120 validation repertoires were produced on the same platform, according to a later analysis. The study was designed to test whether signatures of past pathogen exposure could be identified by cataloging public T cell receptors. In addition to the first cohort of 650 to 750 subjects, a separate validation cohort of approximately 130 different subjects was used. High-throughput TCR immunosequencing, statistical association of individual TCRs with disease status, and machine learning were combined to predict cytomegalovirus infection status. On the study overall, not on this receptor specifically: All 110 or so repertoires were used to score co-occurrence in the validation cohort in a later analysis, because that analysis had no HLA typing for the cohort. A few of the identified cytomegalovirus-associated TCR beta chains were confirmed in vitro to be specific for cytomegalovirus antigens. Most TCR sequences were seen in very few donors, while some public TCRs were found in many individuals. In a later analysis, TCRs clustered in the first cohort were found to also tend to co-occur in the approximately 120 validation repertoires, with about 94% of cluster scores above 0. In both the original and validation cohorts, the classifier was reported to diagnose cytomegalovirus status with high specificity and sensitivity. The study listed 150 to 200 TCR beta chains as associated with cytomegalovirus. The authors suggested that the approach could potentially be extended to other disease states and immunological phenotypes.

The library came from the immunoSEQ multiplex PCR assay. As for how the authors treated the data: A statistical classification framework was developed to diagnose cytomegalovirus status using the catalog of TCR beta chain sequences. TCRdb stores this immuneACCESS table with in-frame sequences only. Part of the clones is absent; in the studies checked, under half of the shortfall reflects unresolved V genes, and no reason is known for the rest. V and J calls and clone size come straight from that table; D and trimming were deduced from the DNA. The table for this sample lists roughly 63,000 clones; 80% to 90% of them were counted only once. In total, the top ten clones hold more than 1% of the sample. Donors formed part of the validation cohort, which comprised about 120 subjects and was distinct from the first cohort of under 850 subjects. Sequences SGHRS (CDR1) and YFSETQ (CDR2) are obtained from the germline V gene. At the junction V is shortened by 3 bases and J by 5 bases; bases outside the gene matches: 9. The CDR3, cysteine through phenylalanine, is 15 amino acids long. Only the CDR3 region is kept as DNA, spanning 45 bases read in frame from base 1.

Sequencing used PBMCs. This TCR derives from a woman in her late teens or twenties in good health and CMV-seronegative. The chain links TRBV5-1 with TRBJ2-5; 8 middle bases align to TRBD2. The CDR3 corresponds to CASSSLGLAPETQYF. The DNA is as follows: TGCGCCAGCAGCTCCCTAGGACTAGCCCCGGAGACCCAGTACTTC.